The 18 T cell receptor beta chains below come from one sample, sequenced in a study of T cells in Graves' hyperthyroidism and ophthalmopathy. Amplified TCR beta CDR3 regions came from RNA transcripts. The HTBI set primed first-round TCR CDR3 RT-PCR. TCRdb used MiXCR to reprocess the multiplex PCR reads, holding one entry per CDR3 protein. Of roughly 240,000 distinct CDR3 sequences listed, around 25% are singletons. Sample: blood. The receptors shown here come from a woman aged 40 to 49 with Graves' ophthalmopathy.

This clonotype came up many times. V is TRBV6-1 and J is TRBJ1-1; D might be TRBD1 (5 bases). V lost 2 bases and J lost 11, with 12 bases in between. The CDR3 has 12 residues. CDR1 is MNHNS, CDR2 SASEGT, per germline. In nucleotides, the CDR3 is TGTGCCAGCAGTGAATACGGGGCGCCGGCTTTCTTT. It is translated as CASSEYGAPAFF.

This clonotype was recorded many times. J is TRBJ2-7 and V is TRBV29-1; 8 nucleotides match TRBD2. This CDR3 has 14 amino acids. With 3 bases clipped from V and 5 bases from J, the junction kept 9 bases outside the gene matches. Germline CDR1 SQVTM, CDR2 ANQGSEA. This CDR3 is CSVEAGGGVNEQYF. CDR3 bases: TGCAGCGTTGAGGCGGGGGGCGGTGTGAACGAGCAGTACTTC.

The rearrangement joins TRBV12-3 or TRBV12-4 to TRBJ1-6; tentative D call: TRBD1 (6 bases). This CDR3 is built from 16 residues. Trimming took off 6 bases at V and 0 bases at J, with 12 bases between the two ends. The CDR3 DNA reads TGTGCCAGCAGCAAAGGGGGATTCTCCTATAATTCACCCCTCCACTTT. This sequence encodes CASSKGGFSYNSPLHF.

Details on this clonotype: A much bigger clone sits one base away, suggesting this may be a read error. This rearrangement joins TRBV27 to TRBJ2-3; TRBD2 aligns across 14 bases. Looked up from germline, CDR1 is MNHEY and CDR2 is SMNVEV (reference sequence). There are 16 residues in the CDR3. CDR3 region: CACSLGLAGARDTQYF. CDR3 nucleotides: TGTGCCTGCAGTTTGGGACTAGCGGGAGCTCGAGATACGCAGTATTTT.

This clonotype was seen at least ten times. The V gene is TRBV9, the J gene TRBJ1-3; D remains ambiguous. V gave up 3 bases and J gave up 0 bases, with 13 bases separating them. This CDR3 has 16 residues. Germline lookup yields CDR1 SGDLS and CDR2 YYNGEE. CDR3 coding DNA: TGTGCCAGCAGCGCCGTCCTAGTGGACTCTGGAAACACCATATATTTT. This gives the protein CASSAVLVDSGNTIYF.

In its sample, this clonotype was seen many times. The chain couples TRBV6-2 or TRBV6-3 to TRBJ2-6; D not resolved. Per the germline V gene, CDR1 is MNHEY and CDR2 is SVGEGT. Between the trimmed V and J ends, which lost 1 base and 0 bases, there was a span of 4 bases. This CDR3 is 15 amino acids long. The CDR3, as DNA: TGTGCCAGCAGTTACTTACCCTCTGGGGCCAACGTCCTGACTTTC. Translating gives CASSYLPSGANVLTF.

The chain joins TRBV28 to TRBJ2-5, with D perhaps being TRBD1 or TRBD2 (5 bases each). The CDR3 covers 16 residues. Trimming removed 6 bases at V and 5 bases at J, with 22 bases between. Germline CDR1 and CDR2: MDHEN and SYDVKM. DNA for the CDR3: TGTGCCAGCAGCCTGCACAGGCTCGGAGGCCGCGAGACCCAGTACTTC. As protein: CASSLHRLGGRETQYF.

This clonotype was counted at least ten times. V is TRBV18 and J is TRBJ2-5; 10 bases align to TRBD2. CDR1 and CDR2 from the germline V gene are KGHSH and LQKENI. The CDR3 runs to 17 residues. The V segment lost 0 bases and the J segment 1 base; nucleotides outside the gene matches: 5. The CDR3 DNA sequence: TGTGCCAGCTCACCACCGAGTAGCGGGAGGTTCCAAGAGACCCAGTACTTC. It translates to CASSPPSSGRFQETQYF.

This clonotype has a count of ten or more. The chain carries TRBV6-5 and TRBJ2-5; TRBD2 aligns across 12 bases. After removal of 3 bases from V and 4 bases from J, the junction contained 9 bases not matched to a gene. CDR1 is MNHEY and CDR2 is SVGAGI in the germline V gene. This CDR3 contains 17 residues. This CDR3 reads CASSYQPLAGGLETQYF. For the CDR3, the DNA is TGTGCCAGCAGTTATCAACCCCTAGCGGGAGGGTTAGAGACCCAGTACTTC.

This clonotype has at least ten counts. The V and J genes are TRBV7-8 and TRBJ2-2, with TRBD1 as a possible D gene (6 bases). Trimming shortened V by 0 bases and J by 2 bases, and 13 bases separated the two germline ends. The CDR3 is 17 residues long. The germline V gene has CDR1 SGHVS and CDR2 FQNEAQ. The DNA of the CDR3 is TGTGCCAGCAGCTTAGCGAGCAGGGGCGGTAACACCGGGGAGCTGTTTTTT. Amino acids: CASSLASRGGNTGELFF.

This clonotype was detected ten times or more. The rearrangement uses TRBV5-5 and TRBJ2-5, with D possibly TRBD2 on 6 matching bases. Germline values: CDR1 SGHKS, CDR2 YYEKEE (reference sequence). This CDR3 contains 16 residues. V was cut by 4 bases and J by 0 bases, with 16 bases left in between. This CDR3 reads CASSPGGGNNQETQYF. The CDR3 region has the DNA TGTGCCAGCAGCCCCGGAGGAGGGAATAACCAAGAGACCCAGTACTTC.

This clonotype was counted at least ten times. CDR3 DNA: TGTGCCAGCAGTGGACAGAACACTGAAGCTTTCTTT. Its translation is CASSGQNTEAFF. V is TRBV12-3 or TRBV12-4 and J is TRBJ1-1, with D perhaps matching TRBD1 (5 bases). The CDR3 has 12 amino acids. V gave up 5 bases and J gave up 1 base, with 5 bases separating them.

This clonotype was recorded at least ten times. The chain combines TRBV2 with TRBJ2-7; 10 nucleotides align to TRBD2. This CDR3 has 14 amino acids. Germline-derived CDR1 and CDR2 are SNHLY and FYNNEI. J lost 2 bases, V lost 7 bases, and 5 bases had no gene match. The CDR3 protein is CASTGTSDAYEQYF. In DNA, the CDR3 is TGTGCCAGCACTGGGACTAGCGATGCCTACGAGCAGTACTTC.

The table lists this clonotype with many counts. The rearrangement links TRBV7-2 to TRBJ2-6; D is possibly TRBD1 or TRBD2 (5 bases each). CDR3 size: 16 residues. Germline V lookup: CDR1 SGHTA, CDR2 FQGNSA. V dropped 1 base and J dropped 1 base, with 8 bases sitting between them. CDR3 protein: CASSLGGWSGANVLTF. The CDR3 DNA follows: TGTGCCAGCAGCTTAGGGGGGTGGTCTGGGGCCAACGTCCTGACTTTC.

This clonotype was found many times. The V gene is TRBV20-1, the J gene TRBJ1-2; D is unresolved. The V gene lost 0 bases and the J gene lost 5 bases, with 16 bases spanning the gap. Germline V gene lookup returns CDR1 DFQATT and CDR2 SNEGSKA (reference sequence). The CDR3 has 15 amino acids. The CDR3 sequence: CSARDSTKLSYGYTF. CDR3 bases: TGCAGTGCTAGAGATTCGACCAAACTGTCGTATGGCTACACCTTC.

The genes are TRBV24-1 and TRBJ2-7; TRBD1 matches 11 bases. J was trimmed by 1 base and V by 11 bases; bases with no gene match: 9. CDR1 is KGHDR, CDR2 SFDVKD, per germline. The CDR3 runs 15 residues. For the CDR3, the DNA is TGTGCCAGCAGCCGAGGACAGGGGGCTTCCTACGAGCAGTACTTC. Residues: CASSRGQGASYEQYF.

This clonotype was observed at least ten times. CDR3 loop: CASSKTRTGPGPQHF. CDR3 sequence (DNA): TGTGCCAGCAGTAAGACTCGGACAGGGCCTGGGCCCCAGCATTTT. The chain employs TRBV6-2 or TRBV6-3 and TRBJ1-5, with TRBD1 matching over 8 bases. Germline V CDR1 and CDR2: MNHEY, SVGEGT. V lost 5 bases and J lost 9; bases outside the gene matches: 12. CDR3 length: 15 amino acids.

The rearrangement uses TRBV5-1 and TRBJ2-5, with D perhaps being TRBD1 or TRBD2 (6 bases each). The CDR3 contains 13 residues. V lost 5 bases and J 4 bases, leaving 12 bases between the germline ends. The germline V gene encodes CDR1 SGHRS and CDR2 YFSETQ. As DNA, the CDR3 is TGCGCCAGCAGACTACAGGGAGGAGAGACCCAGTACTTC. It translates to CASRLQGGETQYF.